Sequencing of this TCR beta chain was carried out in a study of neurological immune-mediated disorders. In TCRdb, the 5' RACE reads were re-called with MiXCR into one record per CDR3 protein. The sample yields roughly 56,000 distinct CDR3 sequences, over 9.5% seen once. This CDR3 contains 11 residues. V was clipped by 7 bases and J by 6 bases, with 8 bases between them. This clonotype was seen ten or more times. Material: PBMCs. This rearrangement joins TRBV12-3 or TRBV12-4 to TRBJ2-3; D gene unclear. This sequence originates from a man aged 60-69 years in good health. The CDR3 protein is CASTSGDTQYF. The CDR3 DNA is TGTGCCAGCACCTCCGGGGATACGCAGTATTTT.